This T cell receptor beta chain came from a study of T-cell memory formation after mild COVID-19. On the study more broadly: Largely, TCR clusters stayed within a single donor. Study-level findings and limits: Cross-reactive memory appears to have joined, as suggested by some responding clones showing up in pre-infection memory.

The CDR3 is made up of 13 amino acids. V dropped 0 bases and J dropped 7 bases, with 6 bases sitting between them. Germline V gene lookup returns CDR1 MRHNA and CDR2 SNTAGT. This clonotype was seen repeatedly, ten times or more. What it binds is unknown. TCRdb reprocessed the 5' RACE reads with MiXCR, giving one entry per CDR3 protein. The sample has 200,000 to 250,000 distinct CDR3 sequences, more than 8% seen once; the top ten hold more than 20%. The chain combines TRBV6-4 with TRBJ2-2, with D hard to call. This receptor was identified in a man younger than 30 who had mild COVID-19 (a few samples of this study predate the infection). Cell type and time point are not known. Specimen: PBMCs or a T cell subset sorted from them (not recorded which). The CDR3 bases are TGTGCCAGCAGTGACTCAGAGGTCGGGGAGCTGTTTTTT. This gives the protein CASSDSEVGELFF.